This T cell receptor beta chain derives from a study of shared clonotypes between healthy human individuals. Study-level results: Few donors limited the genetic and exposure-history diversity represented.

This clone was seen just once. Its target is not known. Replicate sorted-subset PCRs were loaded with roughly 190 ng DNA, 30,000 to 35,000 T cell genomes. Authors' methods: Because ImmunoSEQ provided only junction sequences with no quality scores, the filtering differed. Method: immunoSEQ multiplex PCR; TCRdb's copy keeps in-frame clones and lacks some. The V and J calls and clone size were taken over from that table, and D and trimming were inferred from the DNA. The sample lists 630,000 or so clones, roughly 98% seen once, with less than 0.35% in the top ten. Germline-derived CDR1 and CDR2 are SGHVS and FQNEAQ. This CDR3 comprises 15 residues. The V and J ends lost 0 bases and 5 bases, in that order; junction bases with no gene match: 2. The naive CD8 fraction comprised CD45RO-negative cells positively selected for CCR7 and excluded terminally differentiated effector memory CD45RA+ cells.

The sequencing input was naive CD8+ T cells sorted from blood. The source of this sequence is a man aged 30 to 39 in good health. The J gene is TRBJ1-4, the V gene TRBV7-8, with 8 nucleotides matching TRBD1. The chain's CDR3 is CASSLAWTGNEKLFF. The DNA for the CDR3 is TGTGCCAGCAGCTTAGCGTGGACAGGGAATGAAAAACTGTTTTTT. Based on the CDR3 plus reference TRBV7-8 and TRBJ1-4, the full variable domain is GAGVSQSPRYKVAKRGQDVALRCDPISGHVSLFWYQQALGQGPEFLTYFQNEAQLDKSGLPSDRFFAERPEGSVSTLKIQRTQQEDSAVYLCASSLAWTGNEKLFFGSGTQLSVL.